One sample yielded the 20 T cell receptor beta chains listed below, sequenced in a study of T-cell memory formation after mild COVID-19. Each CDR3 protein gets one entry after TCRdb re-called the 5' RACE reads with MiXCR. The table has almost 250,000 distinct CDR3 sequences, 15% seen once; the top ten hold 2.1%. Sequences were obtained from PBMCs or a T cell subset sorted from them (not recorded which). Receptors were obtained from an adult woman who had mild COVID-19 (a few samples of this study predate the infection). Cell type and time point are not known.

This clonotype was seen more than once but under ten times. V usage is TRBV6-2 or TRBV6-3 and J usage is TRBJ2-7, with 7 nucleotides matching TRBD1. Trimming at V came to 7 bases and at J to 1 base, leaving 7 bases not matched to a gene. The germline V gene encodes CDR1 MNHEY and CDR2 SVGEGT. The CDR3 covers 14 residues. The CDR3 region is CASTRQGRSYEQYF. The DNA of the CDR3 is TGTGCCAGCACACGACAGGGTCGATCCTACGAGCAGTACTTC.

Only a few counts were recorded for this clonotype. The V and J genes are TRBV3-1 and TRBJ2-7; TRBD1 aligns across 9 bases. The germline V gene encodes CDR1 LGHDT and CDR2 YNNKEL (reference sequence). This CDR3 is built from 15 residues. The trim removed 4 bases at V and 3 bases at J, leaving 7 bases unmatched. CDR3 in DNA: TGTGCCAGCAGCCCGCGGACAGGGGTTAGCTACGAGCAGTACTTC. It codes for CASSPRTGVSYEQYF.

This clonotype was counted between two and nine times. The chain carries TRBV2 and TRBJ2-3; 8 positions agree with TRBD1. The CDR3 is 16 residues long. Germline V gene data show CDR1 as SNHLY and CDR2 as FYNNEI. Losses at the gene ends were 3 bases for V and 4 bases for J; bases not matched to a gene: 9. CDR3 coding DNA: TGTGCCAGCAGTGACGGTTACAGGGGGTCGGCAGATACGCAGTATTTT. Encoded protein: CASSDGYRGSADTQYF.

The chain has TRBV24-1 and TRBJ1-2; D remains ambiguous. Between the trimmed V and J ends, which lost 4 bases and 7 bases, there was a span of 12 bases. This CDR3 contains 13 residues. Looked up from germline, CDR1 is KGHDR and CDR2 is SFDVKD. The CDR3 DNA follows: TGTGCCACCAGTGACCCCATGGATATTGGCTACACCTTC. Translated, it gives CATSDPMDIGYTF.

V is TRBV18 and J is TRBJ1-3; D is uncertain. This CDR3 spans 12 amino acids. Per the germline V gene, CDR1 is KGHSH and CDR2 is LQKENI. Trimming took off 6 bases at V and 3 bases at J, with 6 bases between the two ends. The CDR3 region has the DNA TGTGCCAGCTCTCCGGATGGAAACACCATATATTTT. It is translated as CASSPDGNTIYF.

The V and J genes are TRBV7-6 and TRBJ1-6, with D perhaps matching TRBD1 (5 bases). CDR1 is SGHVS and CDR2 is FNYEAQ in the germline V gene. V gave up 1 base and J gave up 0 bases, with 10 bases separating them. The CDR3 spans 17 residues. CDR3 sequence reads: CASSLGRGGSYNSPLHF. CDR3 DNA sequence: TGTGCCAGCAGCTTAGGACGGGGCGGCTCCTATAATTCACCCCTCCACTTT.

The V gene is TRBV7-2, the J gene TRBJ2-3; 7 bases agree with TRBD2. V trimming: 1 base; J trimming: 3 bases; junction bases outside the gene matches: 7. This CDR3 has 16 amino acids. The germline V gene encodes CDR1 SGHTA and CDR2 FQGNSA. Written as DNA, the CDR3 is TGTGCCAGCAGCTTAGAACTAGCGAGCGGGACAGATACGCAGTATTTT. It encodes CASSLELASGTDTQYF.

V gene TRBV24-1 combines with J gene TRBJ2-1, with a tentative D call TRBD1 (5 bases). Between the trimmed V and J ends, which lost 5 bases and 6 bases, there was a span of 13 bases. This CDR3 is built from 14 residues. The germline V gene encodes CDR1 KGHDR and CDR2 SFDVKD. The DNA for the CDR3 is TGTGCCACCAGTGCTTGGCAGGGTGGCAATGAGCAGTTCTTC. Its translation: CATSAWQGGNEQFF.

This clonotype has just a few counts. The chain has TRBV24-1 and TRBJ2-7; 9 nucleotides agree with TRBD1. The CDR3 consists of 14 residues. Germline CDR1 reads KGHDR; CDR2 reads SFDVKD. J gave up 4 bases and V 9 bases, and 9 bases lay outside the gene matches. CDR3 in amino acids: CATSPDRGQYEQYF. In nucleotides, the CDR3 is TGTGCCACCTCACCGGACAGGGGACAATACGAGCAGTACTTC.

Concerning this clonotype itself: The CDR3 carries no conserved terminal phenylalanine or tryptophan, so it likely arises from a read error. J is TRBJ1-1 and V is TRBV19; D call uncertain. CDR1 is LNHDA and CDR2 is SQIVND in the germline V gene (reference sequence). This CDR3 has 12 residues. V lost 4 bases and J lost 8, with 11 bases in between. The CDR3 protein is CASSTLLREAFL. CDR3 DNA sequence: TGTGCCAGTAGTACACTACTCCGCGAAGCTTTCCTT.

This clonotype was recorded at least ten times. The V call is TRBV6-4, the J call TRBJ1-6, with a possible D match to TRBD1 (6 bases). V was pared by 2 bases and J by 9 bases, with 14 bases between. The CDR3 consists of 15 residues. CDR1 and CDR2 from the germline V gene are MRHNA and SNTAGT. The DNA of the CDR3 is TGTGCCAGCAGTGACGTACAGGGAAGGGGTTCACCCCTCCACTTT. It is translated as CASSDVQGRGSPLHF.

The chain couples TRBV6-6 to TRBJ1-5; D might be TRBD1 (6 bases). Trimming took 2 bases from V and 1 from J, leaving 15 bases between them. The CDR3 is made up of 17 amino acids. Germline CDR1 reads MNHNY; CDR2 reads SVGAGI (reference sequence). CDR3: CASSYLGRGGSNQPQHF. For the CDR3, the DNA is TGTGCCAGCAGTTACCTCGGCAGGGGAGGCAGCAATCAGCCCCAGCATTTT.

This chain links TRBV24-1 with TRBJ1-2, with TRBD1 as a possible D gene (5 bases). The V gene's germline CDR1 is KGHDR and CDR2 SFDVKD. The V and J ends lost 4 bases and 8 bases respectively, with 16 bases between them. CDR3 length: 14 residues. DNA for the CDR3: TGTGCCACCAGTGAAGCTTGGGGGACTGGAGGCTACACCTTC. Its translation is CATSEAWGTGGYTF.

The V call is TRBV9, the J call TRBJ1-6, with no clear D. The CDR3 sequence is 14 residues long. In germline, CDR1 is SGDLS, CDR2 YYNGEE. V was clipped by 0 bases and J by 7 bases, with 8 bases between them. The CDR3 spells CASSVALMNSPLHF. CDR3 nucleotide sequence: TGTGCCAGCAGCGTAGCCCTGATGAATTCACCCCTCCACTTT.

The V gene is TRBV9, the J gene TRBJ1-5, with TRBD1 matching over 12 bases. Losses at the gene ends were 5 bases for V and 1 base for J; bases not matched to a gene: 7. CDR3 length: 17 residues. The germline CDR1 and CDR2 sequences are SGDLS and YYNGEE. In DNA form, the CDR3 reads TGTGCCAGCAGGCTCCGGGACAGGGGGCAGAGCAATCAGCCCCAGCATTTT. Amino acid sequence: CASRLRDRGQSNQPQHF.

Ten or more counts support this clonotype. The chain couples TRBV5-1 to TRBJ2-7, with TRBD1 matching over 9 bases. This CDR3 is built from 13 residues. Unmatched junction bases numbered 2, after V lost 4 bases and J lost 3 bases. Looked up from germline, CDR1 is SGHRS and CDR2 is YFSETQ. CDR3 sequence reads: CASSTGQGYEQYF. Here the CDR3 DNA reads TGCGCCAGCAGCACGGGACAGGGCTACGAGCAGTACTTC.

The J gene is TRBJ2-1, the V gene TRBV30; 10 positions agree with TRBD1. V dropped 3 bases and J dropped 8; count of bases not matched to a gene: 7. Germline V gene sequence: CDR1 GTSNPN, CDR2 SVGIG (reference sequence). The CDR3 loop spans 14 amino acids. CDR3 sequence (DNA): TGTGCCTGGAGCCGGGACAGGGGTACACATGAGCAGTTCTTC. Its protein is CAWSRDRGTHEQFF.

The rearrangement joins TRBV19 to TRBJ2-2; 11 nucleotides line up with TRBD2. V lost 6 bases, J lost 2 bases, and 14 bases stayed unmatched. The length of the CDR3 is 19 residues. Germline V gene data show CDR1 as LNHDA and CDR2 as SQIVND (reference sequence). Written as DNA, the CDR3 is TGTGCCAGTAGAACATGGGGACTAGCGGATTCCTATAACACCGGGGAGCTGTTTTTT. Protein sequence: CASRTWGLADSYNTGELFF.

The rearrangement joins TRBV15 to TRBJ1-1, with unresolved D. Trimming took off 0 bases at V and 1 base at J, with 15 bases between the two ends. Germline-derived CDR1 and CDR2 are LNHNV and YYDKDF (reference sequence). CDR3 length: 17 residues. The CDR3 reads CATSREASLASNTEAFF. In DNA, the CDR3 is TGTGCCACCAGCAGAGAGGCTTCCCTTGCCTCGAACACTGAAGCTTTCTTT.

The chain couples TRBV5-1 to TRBJ1-2; D uncertain. This CDR3 has 14 amino acids. CDR1 and CDR2 from the germline V gene are SGHRS and YFSETQ. Between the trimmed V and J ends, which lost 2 bases and 2 bases, there was a span of 10 bases. The CDR3 protein is CASSLRDLNYGYTF. The CDR3 DNA follows: TGCGCCAGCAGCTTAAGAGATCTGAACTATGGCTACACCTTC. Full variable domain (remainder filled in from reference TRBV5-1 and TRBJ1-2): KAGVTQTPRYLIKTRGQQVTLSCSPISGHRSVSWYQQTPGQGLQFLFEYFSETQRNKGNFPGRFSGRQFSNSRSEMNVSTLELGDSALYLCASSLRDLNYGYTFGSGTRLTVV.